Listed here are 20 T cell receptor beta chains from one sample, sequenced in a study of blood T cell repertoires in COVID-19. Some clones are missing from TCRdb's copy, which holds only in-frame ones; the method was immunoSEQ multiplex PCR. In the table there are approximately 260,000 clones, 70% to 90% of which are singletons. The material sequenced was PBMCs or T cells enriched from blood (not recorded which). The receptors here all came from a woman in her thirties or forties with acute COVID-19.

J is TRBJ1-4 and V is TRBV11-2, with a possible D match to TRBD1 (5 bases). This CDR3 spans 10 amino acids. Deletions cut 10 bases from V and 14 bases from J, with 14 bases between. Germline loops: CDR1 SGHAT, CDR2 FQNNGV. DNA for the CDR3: TGTGCCACAAACTTAGACAGTCTGTTTTTT. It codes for CATNLDSLFF.

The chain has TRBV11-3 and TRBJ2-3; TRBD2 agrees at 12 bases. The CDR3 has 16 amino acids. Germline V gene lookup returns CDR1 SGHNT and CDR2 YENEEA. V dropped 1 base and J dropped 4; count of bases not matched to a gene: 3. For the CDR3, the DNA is TGTGCCAGCAGCTTAGGACTAGCGGGAGTTTCAGATACGCAGTATTTT. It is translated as CASSLGLAGVSDTQYF.

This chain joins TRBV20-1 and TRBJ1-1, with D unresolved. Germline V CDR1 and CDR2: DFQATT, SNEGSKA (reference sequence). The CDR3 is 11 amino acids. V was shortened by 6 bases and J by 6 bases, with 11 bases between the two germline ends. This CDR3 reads CSALVFAEAFF. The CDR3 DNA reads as TGCAGTGCACTGGTTTTTGCTGAAGCTTTCTTT.

The CDR3: CASSSPGTLDEQYF. CDR3 sequence (DNA): TGTGCCAGCAGCTCTCCCGGGACATTGGACGAGCAGTACTTC. The chain has TRBV11-2 and TRBJ2-7, with a tentative D call TRBD1 (6 bases). The ends were cut back, 4 bases at V and 5 bases at J, with 15 bases in the middle. This CDR3 has 14 residues. Germline V gives CDR1 SGHAT, CDR2 FQNNGV.

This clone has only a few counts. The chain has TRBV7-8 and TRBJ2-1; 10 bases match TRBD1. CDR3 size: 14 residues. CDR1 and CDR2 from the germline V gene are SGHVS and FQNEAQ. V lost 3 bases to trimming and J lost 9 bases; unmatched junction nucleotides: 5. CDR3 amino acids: CASSLAGTGAEQFF. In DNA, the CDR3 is TGTGCCAGCAGCTTGGCCGGGACAGGGGCTGAGCAGTTCTTC.

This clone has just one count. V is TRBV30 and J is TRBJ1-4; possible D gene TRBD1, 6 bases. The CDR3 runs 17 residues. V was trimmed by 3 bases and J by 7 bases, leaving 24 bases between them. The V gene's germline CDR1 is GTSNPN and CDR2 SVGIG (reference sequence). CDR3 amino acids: CAWSVPLTKGEFEKLFF. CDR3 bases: TGTGCCTGGAGCGTACCCTTGACAAAGGGGGAGTTTGAAAAACTGTTTTTT.

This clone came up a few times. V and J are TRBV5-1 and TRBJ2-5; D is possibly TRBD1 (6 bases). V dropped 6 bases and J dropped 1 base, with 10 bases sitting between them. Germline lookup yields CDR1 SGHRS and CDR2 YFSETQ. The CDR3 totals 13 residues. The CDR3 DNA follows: TGCGCCAGCACAAGGACAGCCCAAGAGACCCAGTACTTC. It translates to CASTRTAQETQYF.

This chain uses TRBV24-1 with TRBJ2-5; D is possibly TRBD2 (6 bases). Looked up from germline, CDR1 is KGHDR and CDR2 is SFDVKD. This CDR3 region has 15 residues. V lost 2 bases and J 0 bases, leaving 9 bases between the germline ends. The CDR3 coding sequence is TGTGCCACCAGTGATTCACGGGAGAACCAAGAGACCCAGTACTTC. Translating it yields CATSDSRENQETQYF.

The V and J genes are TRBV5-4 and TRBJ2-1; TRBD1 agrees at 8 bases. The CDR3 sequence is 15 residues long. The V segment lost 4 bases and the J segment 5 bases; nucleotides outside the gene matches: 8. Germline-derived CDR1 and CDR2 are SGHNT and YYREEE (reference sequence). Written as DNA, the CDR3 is TGTGCCAGCAGCGCCCGACAGGGGATGAACAATGAGCAGTTCTTC. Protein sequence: CASSARQGMNNEQFF.

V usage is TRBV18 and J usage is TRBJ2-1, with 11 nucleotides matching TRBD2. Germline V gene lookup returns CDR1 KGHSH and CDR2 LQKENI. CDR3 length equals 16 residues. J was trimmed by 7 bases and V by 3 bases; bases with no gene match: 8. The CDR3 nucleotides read TGTGCCAGCTCACCGACGACTAGCGGGATAAGGAATGAGCAGTTCTTC. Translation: CASSPTTSGIRNEQFF.

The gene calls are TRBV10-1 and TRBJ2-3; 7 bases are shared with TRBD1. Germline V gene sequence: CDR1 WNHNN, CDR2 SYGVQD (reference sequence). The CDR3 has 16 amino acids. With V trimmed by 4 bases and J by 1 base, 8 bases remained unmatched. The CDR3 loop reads CASSGLGQGGTDTQYF. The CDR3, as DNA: TGCGCCAGCAGTGGATTAGGGCAGGGGGGCACAGATACGCAGTATTTT.

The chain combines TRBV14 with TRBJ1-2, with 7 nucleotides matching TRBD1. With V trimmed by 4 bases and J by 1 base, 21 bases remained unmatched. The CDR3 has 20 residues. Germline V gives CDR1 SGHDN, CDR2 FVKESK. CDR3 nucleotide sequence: TGTGCCAGCAGCCCTCAAACGTTAGGACAGGTAAAGTACGATAACTATGGCTACACCTTC. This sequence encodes CASSPQTLGQVKYDNYGYTF.

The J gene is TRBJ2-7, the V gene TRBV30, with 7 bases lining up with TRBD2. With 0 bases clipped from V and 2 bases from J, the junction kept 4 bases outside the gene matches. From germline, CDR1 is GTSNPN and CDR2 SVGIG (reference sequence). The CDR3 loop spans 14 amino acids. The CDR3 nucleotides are TGTGCCTGGAGTGTTGCCGCGGGAGCCTACGAGCAGTACTTC. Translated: CAWSVAAGAYEQYF.

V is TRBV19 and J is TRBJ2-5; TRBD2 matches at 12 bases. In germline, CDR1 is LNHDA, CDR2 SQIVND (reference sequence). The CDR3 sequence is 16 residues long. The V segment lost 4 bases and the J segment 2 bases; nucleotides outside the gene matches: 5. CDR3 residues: CASSKLAGGLQETQYF. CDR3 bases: TGTGCCAGTAGTAAACTAGCGGGAGGACTACAAGAGACCCAGTACTTC.

CDR3 bases: TGTGCCAGCAGCTTGGGACAGCTGTATGGCTACACCTTC. Its protein product is CASSLGQLYGYTF. The rearrangement links TRBV5-8 to TRBJ1-2; possible D gene TRBD1, 5 bases. Germline V gene lookup returns CDR1 SGHTS and CDR2 YDEGEE. Deletions cut 0 bases from V and 5 bases from J, with 8 bases between. The CDR3 runs to 13 residues.

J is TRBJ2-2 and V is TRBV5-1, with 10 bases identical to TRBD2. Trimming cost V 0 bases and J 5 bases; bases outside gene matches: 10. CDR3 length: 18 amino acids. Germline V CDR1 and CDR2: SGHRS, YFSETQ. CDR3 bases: TGCGCCAGCAGCTTGGTACTAGCGGGAAGAAGAGGAACCGGGGAGCTGTTTTTT. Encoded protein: CASSLVLAGRRGTGELFF.

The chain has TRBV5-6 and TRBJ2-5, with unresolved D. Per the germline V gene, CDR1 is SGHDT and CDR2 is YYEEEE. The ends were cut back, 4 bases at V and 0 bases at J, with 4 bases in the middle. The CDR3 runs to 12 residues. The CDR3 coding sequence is TGTGCCAGCAGCCAGTACCAAGAGACCCAGTACTTC. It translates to CASSQYQETQYF.

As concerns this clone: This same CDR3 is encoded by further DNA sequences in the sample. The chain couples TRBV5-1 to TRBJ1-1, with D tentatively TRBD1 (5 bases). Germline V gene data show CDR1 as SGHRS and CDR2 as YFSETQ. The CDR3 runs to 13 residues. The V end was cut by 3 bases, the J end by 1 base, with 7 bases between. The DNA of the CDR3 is TGCGCCAGCAGCTCCGGACAGAACACTGAAGCTTTCTTT. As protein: CASSSGQNTEAFF.

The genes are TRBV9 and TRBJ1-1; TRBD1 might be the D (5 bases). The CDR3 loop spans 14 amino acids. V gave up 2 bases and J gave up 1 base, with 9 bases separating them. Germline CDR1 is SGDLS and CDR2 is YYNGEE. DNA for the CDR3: TGTGCCAGCAGCGTCATAACAGGGAACACTGAAGCTTTCTTT. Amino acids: CASSVITGNTEAFF.

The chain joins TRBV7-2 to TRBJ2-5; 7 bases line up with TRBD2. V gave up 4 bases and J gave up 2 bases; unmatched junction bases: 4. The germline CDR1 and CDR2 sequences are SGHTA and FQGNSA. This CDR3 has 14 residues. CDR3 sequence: CASSSEGLQETQYF. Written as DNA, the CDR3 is TGTGCCAGCAGCTCGGAGGGACTACAAGAGACCCAGTACTTC.